The entry that follows covers one T cell receptor (beta chain) sequence. The sample originates from a study of blood T cell repertoires in COVID-19. Original handling: Cell counts per sample came from amplifying reference gene primers. Measured with immunoSEQ multiplex PCR; TCRdb has only the in-frame clones, and not every one. The D gene and trimming were derived from the DNA, and the V and J assignments and clone size from that table. This table has roughly 200,000 clones, 90% appearing once. The CDR3 contains 17 residues. Germline loops: CDR1 SGHRS, CDR2 YFSETQ. J lost 6 bases, V lost 3 bases, and 11 bases had no gene match. Cohort 3 donors were reported recovered after two negative PCRs, clearance, or symptom resolution.

V usage is TRBV5-1 and J usage is TRBJ2-7, with TRBD2 identical over 14 bases. Sequenced sample: PBMCs or T cells enriched from blood (not recorded which). This TCR derives from a man aged 25 to 40 who had recovered from COVID-19. CDR3 DNA sequence: TGCGCCAGCAGCTGGGAATCCGGGACTAGCGGGGGAGGCGAGCAGTACTTC. Its protein product is CASSWESGTSGGGEQYF. Filled out from reference TRBV5-1 and TRBJ2-7, the complete variable domain reads KAGVTQTPRYLIKTRGQQVTLSCSPISGHRSVSWYQQTPGQGLQFLFEYFSETQRNKGNFPGRFSGRQFSNSRSEMNVSTLELGDSALYLCASSWESGTSGGGEQYFGPGTRLTVT.